This T cell receptor beta chain comes out of a study of PD-1 blockade in mismatch repair-deficient tumors. Across the whole study: Enrolled about 2013-2016, patients had progressing, pretreated mismatch repair-deficient cancers of 12 to 13 types. Whole-study results and caveats: Rapid post-treatment expansion, then contraction, generally preceding radiologic response, marked tumor-resident clones.

Here immunoSEQ multiplex PCR was the method, and the copy in TCRdb shows in-frame clones only, minus some. The table has 40,000 or so clones, roughly 84% seen once. A few pembrolizumab responders had their TCRs sequenced. Germline CDR1 and CDR2: LNHDA and SQIVND (reference sequence). V was pared by 7 bases and J by 7 bases, with 12 bases of the junction left unmatched. The CDR3 is 15 residues long. This clone was seen only a few times. Antigen specificity is unknown. Sequencing was performed on PBMCs, taken 38 to 40 weeks after starting pembrolizumab. The sequence was obtained from an adult with mismatch repair-deficient cancer. The rearrangement joins TRBV19 to TRBJ1-4; 7 positions match TRBD1. The CDR3 DNA sequence: TGTGCCAGTATAAAGGGACAGTATTATGGTGAAAAACTGTTTTTT. This encodes CASIKGQYYGEKLFF.